This T cell receptor beta chain was identified in a study of cytomegalovirus exposure and HLA in healthy donors. The PCR had 60 Vbeta and 13 Jbeta primers. Data came from immunoSEQ multiplex PCR; TCRdb stores just in-frame clones and leaves some out. The data show around 180,000 clones, approximately 81% seen once. This CDR3 is 14 amino acids long. V lost 1 base, J lost 8 bases, and 7 bases stayed unmatched. Germline V CDR1 and CDR2: GTSNPN, SVGIG (reference sequence). The sample taken for sequencing was PBMCs. This clonotype originated in a male donor in good health and CMV-seronegative. This sequence joins TRBV30 and TRBJ2-2; 7 bases match TRBD1. The CDR3 loop reads CAWSGTGYAGELFF. The CDR3 region has the DNA TGTGCCTGGAGTGGGACAGGATACGCGGGGGAGCTGTTTTTT. Supplemented by reference TRBV30 and TRBJ2-2, the full variable domain reads SQTIHQWPATLVQPVGSPLSLECTVEGTSNPNLYWYRQAAGRGLQLLFYSVGIGQISSEVPQNLSASRPQDRQFILSSKKLLLSDSGFYLCAWSGTGYAGELFFGEGSRLTVL.